This T cell receptor (beta chain) was retrieved from a study of blood T cell repertoires in COVID-19. Across the study: Specimens from acute and convalescent COVID-19 originated in the United States, Italy and Spain.

Germline V lookup: CDR1 SGHVS, CDR2 FNYEAQ. Trimming removed 0 bases from V and 4 bases from J; junction bases left unmatched: 8. This CDR3 contains 16 residues. In the authors' workflow: Reference gene primer amplification yielded estimated nucleated cell counts. Using immunoSEQ multiplex PCR, the repertoire was profiled, and TCRdb retains in-frame clones only, with some absent. Clone size and the V and J calls come from that table; the DNA yielded D and trimming. The repertoire holds approximately 240,000 clones, with approximately 83% as singletons. The sequencing input was peripheral blood. The chain links TRBV7-6 to TRBJ2-7; TRBD2 matches at 8 bases. The receptor was isolated from a woman in her sixties or seventies with acute or convalescent COVID-19. Written as DNA, the CDR3 is TGTGCCAGCAGCTTAGCGGGTCGAGCGGGGGATTACGAGCAGTACTTC. It codes for CASSLAGRAGDYEQYF.